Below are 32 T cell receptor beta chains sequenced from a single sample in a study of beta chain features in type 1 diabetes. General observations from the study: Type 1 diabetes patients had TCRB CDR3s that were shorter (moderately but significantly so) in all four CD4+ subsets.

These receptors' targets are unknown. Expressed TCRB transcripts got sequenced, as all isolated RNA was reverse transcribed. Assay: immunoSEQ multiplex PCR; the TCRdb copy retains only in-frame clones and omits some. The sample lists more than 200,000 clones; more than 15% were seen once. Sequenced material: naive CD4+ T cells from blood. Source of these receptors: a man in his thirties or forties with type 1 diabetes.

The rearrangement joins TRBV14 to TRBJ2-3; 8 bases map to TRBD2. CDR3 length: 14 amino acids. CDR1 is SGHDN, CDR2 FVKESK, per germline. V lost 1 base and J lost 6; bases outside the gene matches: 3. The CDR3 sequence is CASSQAGGPDTQYF. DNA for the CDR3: TGTGCCAGCAGCCAAGCGGGAGGGCCTGATACGCAGTATTTT.

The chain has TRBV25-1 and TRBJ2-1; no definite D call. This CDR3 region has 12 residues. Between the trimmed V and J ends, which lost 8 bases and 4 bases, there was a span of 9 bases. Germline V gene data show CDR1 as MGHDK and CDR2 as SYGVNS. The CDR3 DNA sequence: TGTGCCAGCGGCGCGTTGTACAATGAGCAGTTCTTC. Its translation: CASGALYNEQFF.

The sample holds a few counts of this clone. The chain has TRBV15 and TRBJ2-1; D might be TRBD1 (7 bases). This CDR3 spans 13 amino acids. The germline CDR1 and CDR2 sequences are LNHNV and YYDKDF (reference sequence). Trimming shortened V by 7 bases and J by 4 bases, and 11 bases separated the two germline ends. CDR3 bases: TGTGCCACCAACCAGGGGGGTTACAATGAGCAGTTCTTC. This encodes CATNQGGYNEQFF.

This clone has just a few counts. CDR3 sequence: CASSLAHASRKNIQYF. The CDR3 DNA is TGTGCCAGCAGCTTAGCTCACGCTAGTAGGAAAAACATTCAGTACTTC. The gene calls are TRBV7-2 and TRBJ2-4; D ambiguous. The CDR3 extends over 16 amino acids. Per the germline V gene, CDR1 is SGHTA and CDR2 is FQGNSA. V lost 0 bases and J 4 bases, leaving 13 bases between the germline ends. The full variable domain, completed using reference TRBV7-2 and TRBJ2-4, is GAGVSQSPSNKVTEKGKDVELRCDPISGHTALYWYRQSLGQGLEFLIYFQGNSAPDKSGLPSDRFSAERTGGSVSTLTIQRTQQEDSAVYLCASSLAHASRKNIQYFGAGTRLSVL.

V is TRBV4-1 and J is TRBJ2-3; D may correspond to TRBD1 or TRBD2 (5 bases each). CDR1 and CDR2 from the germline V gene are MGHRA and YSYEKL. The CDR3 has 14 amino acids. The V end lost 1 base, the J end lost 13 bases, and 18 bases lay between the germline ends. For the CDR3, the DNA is TGCGCCAGCAGCCAAGTGGGGCTAGCAAGTGCGGAGTATTTT. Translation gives CASSQVGLASAEYF.

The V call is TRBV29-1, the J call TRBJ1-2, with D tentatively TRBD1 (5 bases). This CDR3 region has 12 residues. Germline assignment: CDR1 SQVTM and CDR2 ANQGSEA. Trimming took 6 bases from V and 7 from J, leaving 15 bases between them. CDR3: CSVGTGTFGYTF. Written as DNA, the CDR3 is TGCAGCGTGGGCACCGGGACGTTTGGCTACACCTTC.

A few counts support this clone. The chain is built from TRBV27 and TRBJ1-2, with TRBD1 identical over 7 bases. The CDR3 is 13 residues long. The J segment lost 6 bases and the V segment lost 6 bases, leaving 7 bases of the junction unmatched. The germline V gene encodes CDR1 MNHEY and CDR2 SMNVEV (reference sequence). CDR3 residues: CASRALTGNGYTF. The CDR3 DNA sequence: TGTGCCAGCAGGGCTTTGACAGGGAATGGCTACACCTTC.

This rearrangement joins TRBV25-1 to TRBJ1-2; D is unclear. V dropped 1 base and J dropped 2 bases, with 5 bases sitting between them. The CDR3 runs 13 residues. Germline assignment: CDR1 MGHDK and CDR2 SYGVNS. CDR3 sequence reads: CASSESLNYGYTF. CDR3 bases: TGTGCCAGCAGTGAATCCCTGAACTATGGCTACACCTTC.

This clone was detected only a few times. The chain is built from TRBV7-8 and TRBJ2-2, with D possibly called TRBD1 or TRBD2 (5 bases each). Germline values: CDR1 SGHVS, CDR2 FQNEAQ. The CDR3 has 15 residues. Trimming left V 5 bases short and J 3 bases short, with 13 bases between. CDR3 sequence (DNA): TGTGCCAGCAGCCTATCCGGGGCATACACCGGGGAGCTGTTTTTT. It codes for CASSLSGAYTGELFF.

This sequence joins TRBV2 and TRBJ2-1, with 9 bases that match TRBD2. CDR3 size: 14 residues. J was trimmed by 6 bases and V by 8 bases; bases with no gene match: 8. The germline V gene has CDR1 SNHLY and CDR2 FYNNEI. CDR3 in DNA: TGTGCCAGCGGTCGTTTAGCGGGAGTCAATGAGCAGTTCTTC. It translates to CASGRLAGVNEQFF.

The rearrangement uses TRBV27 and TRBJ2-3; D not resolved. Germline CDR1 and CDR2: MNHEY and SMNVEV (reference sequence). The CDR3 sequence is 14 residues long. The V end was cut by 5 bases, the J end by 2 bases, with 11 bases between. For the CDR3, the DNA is TGTGCCAGCAGTCTAGTGACCTACACAGATACGCAGTATTTT. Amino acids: CASSLVTYTDTQYF.

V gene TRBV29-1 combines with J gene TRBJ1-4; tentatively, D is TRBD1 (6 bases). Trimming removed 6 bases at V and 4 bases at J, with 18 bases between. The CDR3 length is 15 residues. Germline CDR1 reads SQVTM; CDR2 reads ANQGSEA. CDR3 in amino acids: CSVRGGNRDNEKLFF. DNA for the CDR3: TGCAGCGTAAGAGGGGGAAACAGGGATAATGAAAAACTGTTTTTT. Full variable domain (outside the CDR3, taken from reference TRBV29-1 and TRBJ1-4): SAVISQKPSRDICQRGTSLTIQCQVDSQVTMMFWYRQQPGQSLTLIATANQGSEATYESGFVIDKFPISRPNLTFSTLTVSNMSPEDSSIYLCSVRGGNRDNEKLFFGSGTQLSVL.

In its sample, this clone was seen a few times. The CDR3 is CASSSDRQGSETQYF. DNA of the CDR3: TGTGCCAGCAGCTCCGATCGACAGGGTAGCGAGACCCAGTACTTC. V and J are TRBV7-9 and TRBJ2-5, with 7 bases lining up with TRBD1. The germline gives CDR1 SEHNR, CDR2 FQNEAQ (reference sequence). Unmatched junction bases numbered 10, after V lost 4 bases and J lost 5 bases. The CDR3 has 15 amino acids.

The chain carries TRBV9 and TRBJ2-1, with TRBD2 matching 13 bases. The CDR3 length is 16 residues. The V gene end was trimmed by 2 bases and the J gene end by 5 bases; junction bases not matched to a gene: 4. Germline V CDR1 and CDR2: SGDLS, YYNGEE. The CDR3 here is CASSVPGTSGNNEQFF. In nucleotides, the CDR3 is TGTGCCAGCAGCGTTCCCGGGACTAGCGGGAACAATGAGCAGTTCTTC. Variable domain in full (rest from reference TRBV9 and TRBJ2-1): DSGVTQTPKHLITATGQRVTLRCSPRSGDLSVYWYQQSLDQGLQFLIQYYNGEERAKGNILERFSAQQFPDLHSELNLSSLELGDSALYFCASSVPGTSGNNEQFFGPGTRLTVL.

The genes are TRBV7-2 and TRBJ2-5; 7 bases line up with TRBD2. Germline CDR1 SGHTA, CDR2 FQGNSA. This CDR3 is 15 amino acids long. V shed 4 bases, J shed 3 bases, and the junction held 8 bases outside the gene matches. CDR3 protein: CASSSWASGKETQYF. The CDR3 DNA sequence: TGTGCCAGCAGCTCATGGGCTAGCGGTAAAGAGACCCAGTACTTC.

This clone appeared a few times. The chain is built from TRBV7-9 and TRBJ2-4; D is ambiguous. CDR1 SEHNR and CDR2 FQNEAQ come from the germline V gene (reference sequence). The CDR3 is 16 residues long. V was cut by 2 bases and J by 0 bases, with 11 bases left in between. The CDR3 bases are TGTGCCAGCAGCTTATATTTGGTCCTAGCCAAAAACATTCAGTACTTC. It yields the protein CASSLYLVLAKNIQYF.

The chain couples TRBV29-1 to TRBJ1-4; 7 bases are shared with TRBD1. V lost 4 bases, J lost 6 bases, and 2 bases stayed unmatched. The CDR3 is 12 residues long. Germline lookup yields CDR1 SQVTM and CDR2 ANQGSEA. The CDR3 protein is CSVAGTDEKLFF. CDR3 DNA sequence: TGCAGCGTTGCTGGGACAGATGAAAAACTGTTTTTT.

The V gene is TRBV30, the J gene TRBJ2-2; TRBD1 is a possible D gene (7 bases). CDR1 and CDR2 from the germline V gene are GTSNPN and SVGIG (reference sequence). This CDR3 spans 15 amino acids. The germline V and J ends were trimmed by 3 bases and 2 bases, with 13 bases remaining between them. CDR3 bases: TGTGCCTGGAGACGGGGGACAGCTAACACCGGGGAGCTGTTTTTT. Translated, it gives CAWRRGTANTGELFF.

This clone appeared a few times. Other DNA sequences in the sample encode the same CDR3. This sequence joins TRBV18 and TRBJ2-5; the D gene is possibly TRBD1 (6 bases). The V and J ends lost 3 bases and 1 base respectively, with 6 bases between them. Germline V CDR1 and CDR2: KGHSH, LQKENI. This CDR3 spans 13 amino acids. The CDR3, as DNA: TGTGCCAGCTCACCGACAGGCCAAGAGACCCAGTACTTC. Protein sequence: CASSPTGQETQYF.

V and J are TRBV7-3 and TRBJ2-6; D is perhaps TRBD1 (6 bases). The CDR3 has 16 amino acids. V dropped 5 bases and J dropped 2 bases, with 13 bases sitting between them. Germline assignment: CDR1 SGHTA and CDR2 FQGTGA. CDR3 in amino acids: CASSEYRATGANVLTF. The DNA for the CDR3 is TGTGCCAGCAGCGAATACAGGGCAACTGGGGCCAACGTCCTGACTTTC.

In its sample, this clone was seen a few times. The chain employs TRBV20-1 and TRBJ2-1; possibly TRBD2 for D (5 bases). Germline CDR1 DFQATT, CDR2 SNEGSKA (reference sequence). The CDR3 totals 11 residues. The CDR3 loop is CSVGDGNEQFF. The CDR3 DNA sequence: TGCAGCGTCGGGGATGGCAATGAGCAGTTCTTC.

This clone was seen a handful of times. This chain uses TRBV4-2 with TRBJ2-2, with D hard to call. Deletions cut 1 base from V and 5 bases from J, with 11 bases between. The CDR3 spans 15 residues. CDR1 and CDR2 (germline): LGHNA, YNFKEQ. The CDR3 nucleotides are TGTGCCAGCAGCCAAGCAGAAGGTACTACCGGGGAGCTGTTTTTT. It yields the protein CASSQAEGTTGELFF.

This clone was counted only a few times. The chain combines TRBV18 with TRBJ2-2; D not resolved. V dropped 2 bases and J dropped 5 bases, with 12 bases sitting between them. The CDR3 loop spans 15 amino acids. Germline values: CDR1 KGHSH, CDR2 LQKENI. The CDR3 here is CASSPVALRTGELFF. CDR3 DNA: TGTGCCAGCTCACCAGTGGCCCTGAGGACCGGGGAGCTGTTTTTT. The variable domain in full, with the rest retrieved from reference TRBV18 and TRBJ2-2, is NAGVMQNPRHLVRRRGQEARLRCSPMKGHSHVYWYRQLPEEGLKFMVYLQKENIIDESGMPKERFSAEFPKEGPSILRIQQVVRGDSAAYFCASSPVALRTGELFFGEGSRLTVL.

The CDR3: CASSSTTSGGPENIQYF. CDR3 nucleotide sequence: TGTGCCAGCAGCTCGACAACTAGCGGAGGGCCCGAAAACATTCAGTACTTC. This chain uses TRBV7-2 with TRBJ2-4; TRBD2 aligns across 8 bases. V lost 4 bases, J lost 5 bases, and 13 bases stayed unmatched. The CDR3 consists of 17 residues. Germline V CDR1 and CDR2: SGHTA, FQGNSA.

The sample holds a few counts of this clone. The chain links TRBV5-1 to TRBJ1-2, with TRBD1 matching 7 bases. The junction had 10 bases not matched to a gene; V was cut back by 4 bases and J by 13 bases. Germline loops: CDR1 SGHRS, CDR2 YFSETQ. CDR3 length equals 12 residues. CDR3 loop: CASSPGQDGLTF. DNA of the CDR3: TGCGCCAGCAGCCCTGGACAGGACGGGCTCACCTTC.

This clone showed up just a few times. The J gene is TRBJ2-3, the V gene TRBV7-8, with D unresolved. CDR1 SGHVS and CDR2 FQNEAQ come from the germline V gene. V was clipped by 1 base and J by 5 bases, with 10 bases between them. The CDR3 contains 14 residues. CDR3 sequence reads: CASSLGGSQDTQYF. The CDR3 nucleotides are TGTGCCAGCAGCTTAGGGGGTTCACAAGATACGCAGTATTTT.

The DNA for the CDR3 is TGCGCCAGCAGCCAAGATGGCAGGGGTGGATACAATGAGCAGTTCTTC. Translated: CASSQDGRGGYNEQFF. The chain couples TRBV4-1 to TRBJ2-1; possibly TRBD1 for D (6 bases). Germline CDR1 and CDR2: MGHRA and YSYEKL. V lost 0 bases to trimming and J lost 4 bases, with 13 bases between them. The CDR3 runs to 16 residues.

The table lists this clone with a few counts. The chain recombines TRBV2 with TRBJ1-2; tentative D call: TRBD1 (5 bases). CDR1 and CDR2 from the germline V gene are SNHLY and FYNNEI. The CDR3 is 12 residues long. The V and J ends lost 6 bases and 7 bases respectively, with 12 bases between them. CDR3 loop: CASRGAGVGYTF. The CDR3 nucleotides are TGTGCCAGCAGAGGGGCTGGCGTTGGCTACACCTTC. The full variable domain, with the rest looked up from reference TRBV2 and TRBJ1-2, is EPEVTQTPSHQVTQMGQEVILRCVPISNHLYFYWYRQILGQKVEFLVSFYNNEISEKSEIFDDQFSVERPDGSNFTLKIRSTKLEDSAMYFCASRGAGVGYTFGSGTRLTVV.

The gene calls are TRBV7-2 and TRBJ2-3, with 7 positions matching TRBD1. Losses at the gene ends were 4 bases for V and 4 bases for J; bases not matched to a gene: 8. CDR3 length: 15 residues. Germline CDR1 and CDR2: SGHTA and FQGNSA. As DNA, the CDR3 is TGTGCCAGCAGCTCCTATGACAGGGCCGCAGATACGCAGTATTTT. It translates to CASSSYDRAADTQYF.

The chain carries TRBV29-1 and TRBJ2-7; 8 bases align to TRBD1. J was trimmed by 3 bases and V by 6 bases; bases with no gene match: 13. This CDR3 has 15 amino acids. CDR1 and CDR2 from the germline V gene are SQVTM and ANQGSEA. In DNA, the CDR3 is TGCAGCGTGAGGTATGGGACAGGTGGAGGCTACGAGCAGTACTTC. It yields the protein CSVRYGTGGGYEQYF.

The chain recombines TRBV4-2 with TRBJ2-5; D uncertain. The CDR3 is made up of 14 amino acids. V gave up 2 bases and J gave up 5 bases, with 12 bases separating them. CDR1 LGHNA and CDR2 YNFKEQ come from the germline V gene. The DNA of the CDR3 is TGTGCCAGCAGCCAAAAGTTAGGAGTGGAGACCCAGTACTTC. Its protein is CASSQKLGVETQYF.

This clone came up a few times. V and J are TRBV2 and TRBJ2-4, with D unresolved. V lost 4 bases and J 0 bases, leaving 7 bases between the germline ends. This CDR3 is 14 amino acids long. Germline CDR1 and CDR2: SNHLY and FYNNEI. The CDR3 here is CASSVSLAKNIQYF. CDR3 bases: TGTGCCAGCAGTGTCTCTCTAGCCAAAAACATTCAGTACTTC.